The clone carrying this T cell receptor (beta chain) was seen just once. This sample was included in a study of blood T cell repertoires in COVID-19. On the study more broadly: Acute and convalescent COVID-19 specimens originated in the United States, Italy and Spain. Sample material is recorded as cDNA or gDNA derived from T cells, B-cell-depleted T cells, or PBMCs.

In the authors' workflow: Reference gene primers were amplified, and this amplification served to estimate nucleated cell counts. Profiling relied on immunoSEQ multiplex PCR, and the TCRdb table lists in-frame clones only, not all of them. That table supplies the V and J calls and clone size; D and trimming were determined from the DNA. The table includes some 200,000 clones, just under 90% detected once. Germline V CDR1 and CDR2: SGHTA, FQGNSA. V lost 5 bases, J lost 4 bases, and 16 bases stayed unmatched. This CDR3 has 17 amino acids. The chain is built from TRBV7-2 and TRBJ1-1; TRBD1 agrees at 7 bases. Input material: peripheral blood. The receptor comes from a man between 18 and 35 years old with active or convalescent COVID-19. CDR3 DNA sequence: TGTGCCAGCAGCACCCCATTGTCGACAGGGTGGGCCACTGAAGCTTTCTTT. Translation: CASSTPLSTGWATEAFF.